Below are 10 T cell receptor beta chains sequenced from a single sample in a study of shared clonotypes between healthy human individuals. TCRdb's table, derived via immunoSEQ multiplex PCR, lists solely in-frame clones and lacks some. The sample lists a few million clones, around 95% seen once, with around 1.7% in the top ten. Only CD45RO-negative cells positively selected for CCR7 counted as naive CD8 cells, so terminally differentiated effector memory CD45RA+ cells were excluded. Sequenced input: naive CD8+ T cells from PBMCs. These TCRs come from a man younger than 35 in good health. Some clones in this sample may be carry-over from other donors' samples.

The J gene is TRBJ1-1, the V gene TRBV18, with D perhaps TRBD1 (5 bases). V lost 4 bases and J lost 3, with 9 bases in between. The CDR3 has 13 amino acids. Germline assignment: CDR1 KGHSH and CDR2 LQKENI. The DNA of the CDR3 is TGTGCCAGCTCACTCGGGACCGACACTGAAGCTTTCTTT. Its translation: CASSLGTDTEAFF.

This clone was observed a handful of times. The sample holds other DNA sequences that translate to the same CDR3. The chain employs TRBV29-1 and TRBJ1-1, with 7 bases identical to TRBD1. J lost 4 bases, V lost 3 bases, and 2 bases had no gene match. Germline V gene data show CDR1 as SQVTM and CDR2 as ANQGSEA. CDR3 length: 12 amino acids. The CDR3 loop reads CSVDAGGTEAFF. DNA of the CDR3: TGCAGCGTTGATGCAGGGGGCACTGAAGCTTTCTTT.

The chain uses TRBV2 and TRBJ1-4; the match to TRBD1 covers 10 bases. With V trimmed by 5 bases and J by 2 bases, 8 bases remained unmatched. The germline V gene encodes CDR1 SNHLY and CDR2 FYNNEI. This CDR3 has 17 residues. Written as DNA, the CDR3 is TGTGCCAGCAGTAAAAGACAGGGGGCAGGTACTAATGAAAAACTGTTTTTT. Protein product: CASSKRQGAGTNEKLFF.

The rearrangement links TRBV19 to TRBJ1-1, with 10 bases that match TRBD1. V gave up 4 bases and J gave up 3 bases; unmatched junction bases: 8. The germline V gene encodes CDR1 LNHDA and CDR2 SQIVND (reference sequence). The CDR3 length is 16 residues. The CDR3 protein is CASSTGTGVKDTEAFF. The DNA of the CDR3 is TGTGCCAGTAGTACCGGGACAGGGGTTAAGGACACTGAAGCTTTCTTT.

This chain joins TRBV19 and TRBJ2-1; D possibly corresponds to TRBD2 (5 bases). Trimming shortened V by 1 base and J by 3 bases, and 13 bases separated the two germline ends. This CDR3 is built from 16 residues. Germline CDR1 LNHDA, CDR2 SQIVND (reference sequence). The DNA for the CDR3 is TGTGCCAGTAGTATAGGGGCTAGCCAAGGCTACAATGAGCAGTTCTTC. Amino acids: CASSIGASQGYNEQFF.

The rearrangement joins TRBV28 to TRBJ2-7; D not certain. The CDR3 has 15 amino acids. V was pared by 3 bases and J by 2 bases, with 14 bases between. Germline CDR1 MDHEN, CDR2 SYDVKM. The CDR3 DNA reads TGTGCCAGCAGTTTGGTGACACCTCGCCCCTACGAGCAGTACTTC. The encoded protein is CASSLVTPRPYEQYF.

The chain combines TRBV19 with TRBJ2-4; no clear D. V lost 5 bases to trimming and J lost 5 bases, with 10 bases between them. Looked up from germline, CDR1 is LNHDA and CDR2 is SQIVND (reference sequence). This CDR3 is 13 amino acids long. CDR3 in DNA: TGTGCCAGTAGTTGGTTGTGGGAAAACATTCAGTACTTC. It specifies CASSWLWENIQYF.

The chain combines TRBV28 with TRBJ2-4, with a possible D match to TRBD1 (5 bases). The CDR3 totals 11 residues. Per germline, CDR1 MDHEN and CDR2 SYDVKM. V was clipped by 5 bases and J by 15 bases, with 14 bases between them. CDR3 sequence reads: CASSLGHLRYF. The CDR3 DNA follows: TGTGCCAGCAGTCTAGGACACTTGAGGTACTTC.

The rearrangement links TRBV9 to TRBJ2-1, with 9 bases that match TRBD2. The trim removed 4 bases at V and 8 bases at J, leaving 7 bases unmatched. Germline V lookup: CDR1 SGDLS, CDR2 YYNGEE. The CDR3 has 14 residues. The CDR3 is CASSPSAGGYEQFF. Here the CDR3 DNA reads TGTGCCAGCAGCCCGTCGGCGGGAGGGTATGAGCAGTTCTTC.

The chain carries TRBV5-4 and TRBJ2-7, with D maybe TRBD1 (6 bases). The CDR3 covers 16 residues. The germline V gene encodes CDR1 SGHNT and CDR2 YYREEE (reference sequence). Deletions cut 5 bases from V and 6 bases from J, with 24 bases between. The CDR3 reads CASSLPGTGPLSEQYF. The CDR3, as DNA: TGTGCCAGCAGTCTACCTGGAACAGGGCCCCTCAGCGAGCAGTACTTC.